The present T cell receptor (beta chain) was sequenced within a study of breast tumors, draining lymph nodes, adjacent tissues. Study observations and caveats: Tumor TCR diversity was below lymph nodes but above nontumor tissue. The data were judged consistent with most tumor T cells coming from lymph node and expanding in tumor. Tumor and nontumor repertoires were significantly more similar in luminal-like than in basal-like breast cancer.

This clonotype was detected many times. Antigen: not known. The CDR3 covers 15 residues. Germline-derived CDR1 and CDR2 are SGDLS and YYNGEE. The germline V and J ends were trimmed by 2 bases and 3 bases, with 15 bases remaining between them. TCRdb analysed the multiplex PCR reads with MiXCR anew, one entry per CDR3 protein. The data hold about 200,000 distinct CDR3 sequences, with roughly 29% observed a single time. Samples came from axillary lymph nodes draining the breast cancer. The sequenced material came from axillary lymph node tissue. This TCR was sampled from a female donor with breast cancer. Some clones in this sample may be carry-over from other donors' samples. This sequence joins TRBV9 and TRBJ2-7, with a weak D call TRBD2 (6 bases). The CDR3 is CASSVAPETSYEQYF. CDR3 in DNA: TGTGCCAGCAGCGTTGCCCCCGAGACTAGCTACGAGCAGTACTTC. Filled out from reference TRBV9 and TRBJ2-7, the complete variable domain reads DSGVTQTPKHLITATGQRVTLRCSPRSGDLSVYWYQQSLDQGLQFLIQYYNGEERAKGNILERFSAQQFPDLHSELNLSSLELGDSALYFCASSVAPETSYEQYFGPGTRLTVT.